This T cell receptor beta chain is from a study of blood T cell repertoires in COVID-19 (TCRdb year 2020). A note on the overall study: Collaborator samples came from the United States, Italy and Spain and covered acute and convalescent phases of COVID-19. The prospective study material was composed of cDNA or gDNA derived from T cells, B-cell-depleted T cells, or PBMCs. Deeply sampled blood TCRbeta repertoires from subjects exposed to, actively infected with, or recovered from COVID-19 were included in the dataset. A freely available public database, intended as a resource for researchers studying the immune response to SARS-CoV-2, is where the repertoires were released. Samples were obtained from the ongoing ImmuneRACE study (first 160 participants) and from 1,254 subjects provided by 6 global collaborators. A de-identified subject ID, COVID-19 status, age in years and sex were almost always included in the sample metadata. Where available, HLA class I and class II types were obtained from metadata supplied by the sample provider rather than from assay-based typing.

Enrolling through a virtual design, the prospective study's participants ranged in age from roughly 18 to 95 years and lived across 20 to 25 United States geographic areas. In the prospective study, cohorts were assigned on the basis of participant-reported clinical history obtained from a screening survey and a study questionnaire. Recovered participants in ImmuneRACE Cohort 3 were defined as having two consecutive negative NP/OP PCR tests, clearance from a healthcare professional, or resolution of symptoms. In the prospective study, mobile phlebotomists collected whole blood, serum and a nasopharyngeal or oropharyngeal swab from each participant. Participants in the prospective study had the option to provide additional blood draws and questionnaires over an approximately two-month period. Prospective study blood samples were shipped either frozen or at room temperature before DNA extraction.

For this clone: Its antigen target is currently unknown. It has no much larger one-base neighbor in the sample; base qualities were not kept.

From cysteine to phenylalanine, the CDR3 is 15 amino acids long. Only CDR3 DNA remains: 45 bases, in frame from the first base. CDR1 and CDR2 are read off the germline V gene (reference sequence) as WNHNN and SYGVQD. V and J lose 8 bases and 1 base, and a span of 14 bases separates them. TCRbeta CDR3 regions were amplified from genomic DNA using the immunoSEQ Assay, a bias-controlled multiplex PCR. Concerning the study's data processing: Nucleated cell counts per sample were estimated from amplification of reference gene primers within the assay. To quantify the absolute abundance of each unique TCRbeta CDR3 rearrangement, sequence reads were collapsed and filtered. For each sample, productive Simpson clonality was calculated as the square root of Simpson's diversity index over productive rearrangements. Imported from immuneACCESS, the table was reduced by TCRdb to in-frame sequences with V and J called. These copies leave out some clones; in studies compared against another copy, an unresolved V gene accounts for under half, and the cause of the remainder is not known. The DNA gave D and trimming, while V, J and clone size come from that table. This sample gives 450,000 to 600,000 clones in total; 87% of them show up just once. Under 0.75% of the sample is in the top ten clones.

Study-wide findings and limitations: The amount of clinical and demographic metadata varied by source and participant and was provided uncurated.

This receptor was identified in a woman aged 18-35 years who had recovered from COVID-19. The rearrangement combines TRBV10-1 with TRBJ2-2; TRBD2 is a possible D gene, resting on 5 matching bases. Specimen: PBMCs or T cells enriched from blood (not recorded which). At the DNA level, the sequence is TGCGCCAGCTCCCCAGGACTTCAGAACACCGGGGAGCTGTTTTTT. This gives the protein CASSPGLQNTGELFF.